The 32 T cell receptor beta chains reported below all come from one sample, sequenced in a study of early T cells in non-severe SARS-CoV-2 infection. MiXCR, applied by TCRdb to the 5' RACE reads, yields one record per CDR3 protein. The top ten clones hold about 9.1% of a sample with under 70,000 distinct CDR3 sequences, under 15% of them seen once. The source was whole blood, collected at baseline. The receptors derive from an adult who was a healthcare worker with PCR-confirmed SARS-CoV-2 infection or an uninfected control (not recorded which).

This chain links TRBV7-6 with TRBJ2-2; 8 bases are a match to TRBD1. Unmatched junction bases numbered 7, after V lost 5 bases and J lost 11 bases. In germline, CDR1 is SGHVS, CDR2 FNYEAQ. This CDR3 has 13 amino acids. The CDR3 region is CASSPLQGGELFF. The CDR3 coding sequence is TGTGCCAGCAGCCCGCTACAGGGGGGTGAGCTGTTTTTT.

This clonotype was recorded many times. The rearrangement links TRBV12-3 or TRBV12-4 to TRBJ2-3; D gene unclear. Between the trimmed V and J ends, which lost 6 bases and 2 bases, there was a span of 3 bases. The CDR3 spans 11 residues. CDR3 bases: TGTGCCAGCAGCCTCACAGATACGCAGTATTTT. Protein sequence: CASSLTDTQYF.

The CDR3: CASSLGGTGPYNEQFF. Written as DNA, the CDR3 is TGTGCCAGCAGCTTAGGAGGGACAGGACCCTACAATGAGCAGTTCTTC. V and J are TRBV11-2 and TRBJ2-1; 8 bases are a match to TRBD1. Trimming removed 1 base from V and 2 bases from J; junction bases left unmatched: 4. The CDR3 runs 16 residues. The germline gives CDR1 SGHAT, CDR2 FQNNGV.

The table lists this clonotype with a few counts. The genes are TRBV12-3 or TRBV12-4 and TRBJ2-1, with TRBD2 identical over 11 bases. This CDR3 comprises 13 residues. The trim removed 10 bases at V and 12 bases at J, leaving 11 bases unmatched. CDR3: CATFLAGGRGQFF. DNA for the CDR3: TGTGCCACCTTTCTAGCGGGAGGTCGAGGGCAGTTCTTC.

This clonotype was seen repeatedly, ten times or more. The rearrangement links TRBV28 to TRBJ2-7; the match to TRBD1 covers 8 bases. Per the germline V gene, CDR1 is MDHEN and CDR2 is SYDVKM. The CDR3 length is 15 residues. V lost 6 bases, J lost 3 bases, and 10 bases stayed unmatched. The CDR3 here is CASRATGTGLYEQYF. The CDR3, as DNA: TGTGCCAGCAGGGCTACCGGGACAGGCCTCTACGAGCAGTACTTC. Using reference TRBV28 and TRBJ2-7 for the parts outside the CDR3, the full variable domain is DVKVTQSSRYLVKRTGEKVFLECVQDMDHENMFWYRQDPGLGLRLIYFSYDVKMKEKGDIPEGYSVSREKKERFSLILESASTNQTSMYLCASRATGTGLYEQYFGPGTRLTVT.

CDR3 amino acids: CASSPRLAGIGYNEQFF. CDR3 DNA sequence: TGTGCCAGCAGCCCGAGACTAGCGGGAATAGGGTACAATGAGCAGTTCTTC. The chain combines TRBV7-2 with TRBJ2-1, with 11 bases fitting TRBD2. Germline V gives CDR1 SGHTA, CDR2 FQGNSA. The CDR3 has 17 amino acids. Germline trimming cut 5 bases from V and 4 bases from J; bases unmatched to any gene: 10. The full variable domain, rest sourced from reference TRBV7-2 and TRBJ2-1, is GAGVSQSPSNKVTEKGKDVELRCDPISGHTALYWYRQSLGQGLEFLIYFQGNSAPDKSGLPSDRFSAERTGGSVSTLTIQRTQQEDSAVYLCASSPRLAGIGYNEQFFGPGTRLTVL.

This chain links TRBV11-3 with TRBJ2-5; TRBD1 might be the D (6 bases). With 5 bases removed from V and 2 bases from J, the gap between germline ends came to 9 bases. The CDR3 is 13 amino acids. Germline assignment: CDR1 SGHNT and CDR2 YENEEA. In DNA, the CDR3 is TGTGCCAGCAGCCGGGACACTCAAGAGACCCAGTACTTC. This encodes CASSRDTQETQYF.

This clonotype was observed a few times. The rearrangement joins TRBV18 to TRBJ1-1, with a possible D match to TRBD1 (6 bases). The V end was cut by 6 bases, the J end by 3 bases, with 17 bases between. CDR1 is KGHSH and CDR2 is LQKENI in the germline V gene. There are 15 residues in the CDR3. DNA of the CDR3: TGTGCCAGCTCTGATCAAACAGGGTTATACACTGAAGCTTTCTTT. Protein sequence: CASSDQTGLYTEAFF.

There are a few counts of this clonotype. This rearrangement joins TRBV20-1 to TRBJ2-1; D may be TRBD2 (7 bases). The CDR3 runs to 17 residues. Germline lookup yields CDR1 DFQATT and CDR2 SNEGSKA (reference sequence). V was shortened by 3 bases and J by 0 bases, with 18 bases between the two germline ends. CDR3 protein: CSARGGLAFSSYNEQFF. Here the CDR3 DNA reads TGCAGTGCTAGGGGGGGGCTAGCGTTCAGCTCCTACAATGAGCAGTTCTTC.

The chain combines TRBV10-2 with TRBJ2-1; D unresolved. There are 15 residues in the CDR3. Germline CDR1 reads WSHSY; CDR2 reads SAAADI. V lost 10 bases, J lost 1 base, and 17 bases lay in between. DNA of the CDR3: TGCGCCACCAACCTGCTCGGGCCATCCTACAATGAGCAGTTCTTC. This sequence encodes CATNLLGPSYNEQFF.

This clonotype has a single count. This chain connects TRBV7-9 to TRBJ2-7; weak D call: TRBD2 (6 bases). This CDR3 contains 15 residues. CDR1 is SEHNR, CDR2 FQNEAQ, per germline (reference sequence). Trimming shortened V by 4 bases and J by 4 bases, and 17 bases separated the two germline ends. CDR3 residues: CASSSTRGYLYEQYF. Written as DNA, the CDR3 is TGTGCCAGCAGCTCAACGCGGGGTTACCTATACGAGCAGTACTTC.

This clonotype came up many times. The J gene is TRBJ2-1, the V gene TRBV7-6; 12 bases agree with TRBD2. CDR1 is SGHVS, CDR2 FNYEAQ, per germline. The V gene end was trimmed by 5 bases and the J gene end by 8 bases; junction bases not matched to a gene: 7. The CDR3 length is 15 residues. The CDR3 DNA is TGTGCCAGCAGCCCCCGACTAGCGGGAGTTGATGAGCAGTTCTTC. Amino acids: CASSPRLAGVDEQFF.

The rearrangement joins TRBV28 to TRBJ1-6, with a tentative D call TRBD1 (5 bases). CDR3 length: 15 residues. The V gene's germline CDR1 is MDHEN and CDR2 SYDVKM. Deletions cut 3 bases from V and 13 bases from J, with 19 bases between. CDR3 sequence reads: CASSLGGRSALPLHF. DNA for the CDR3: TGTGCCAGCAGTTTGGGGGGACGGTCGGCCCTCCCCCTCCACTTT.

This clonotype was found many times. This rearrangement joins TRBV7-6 to TRBJ2-1; no clear D gene. The CDR3 length is 15 residues. Trimming shortened V by 2 bases and J by 0 bases, and 8 bases separated the two germline ends. CDR1 and CDR2 from the germline V gene are SGHVS and FNYEAQ. CDR3 amino acids: CASSLSQGSYNEQFF. The CDR3 DNA reads as TGTGCCAGCAGCTTAAGCCAAGGCTCCTACAATGAGCAGTTCTTC.

V and J are TRBV27 and TRBJ2-7, with no clear D. Trimming cost V 6 bases and J 4 bases, with 13 bases left between them. CDR3 length: 13 amino acids. CDR1 MNHEY and CDR2 SMNVEV come from the germline V gene (reference sequence). The CDR3, as DNA: TGTGCCAGCAGAGGCTGGGTCCTTTACGAGCAGTACTTC. Protein product: CASRGWVLYEQYF.

This clonotype was counted a few times. The chain uses TRBV11-2 and TRBJ2-4; the match to TRBD2 covers 8 bases. The CDR3 length is 18 residues. J was trimmed by 0 bases and V by 6 bases; bases with no gene match: 13. From germline, CDR1 is SGHAT and CDR2 FQNNGV. The CDR3 is CASSPILTSGRAKNIQYF. For the CDR3, the DNA is TGTGCCAGCAGTCCTATACTTACTAGCGGAAGAGCCAAAAACATTCAGTACTTC.

The chain carries TRBV30 and TRBJ2-7, with unresolved D. The CDR3 runs 13 residues. CDR1 and CDR2 from the germline V gene are GTSNPN and SVGIG (reference sequence). Between the trimmed V and J ends, which lost 4 bases and 2 bases, there was a span of 12 bases. This CDR3 is CAWIQLRPYEQYF. CDR3 bases: TGTGCCTGGATACAGCTACGTCCCTACGAGCAGTACTTC. Full variable domain (missing parts from reference TRBV30 and TRBJ2-7): SQTIHQWPATLVQPVGSPLSLECTVEGTSNPNLYWYRQAAGRGLQLLFYSVGIGQISSEVPQNLSASRPQDRQFILSSKKLLLSDSGFYLCAWIQLRPYEQYFGPGTRLTVT.

The rearrangement uses TRBV29-1 and TRBJ1-5; D call uncertain. The CDR3 is 12 residues long. Trimming took off 6 bases at V and 3 bases at J, with 9 bases between the two ends. CDR1 is SQVTM, CDR2 ANQGSEA, per germline. Written as DNA, the CDR3 is TGCAGCGTCCGTGGCGACAATCAGCCCCAGCATTTT. It codes for CSVRGDNQPQHF.

This clonotype was observed a few times. The chain recombines TRBV10-2 with TRBJ2-1; TRBD2 matches at 14 bases. The CDR3 totals 16 residues. The germline gives CDR1 WSHSY, CDR2 SAAADI. V lost 5 bases and J lost 6; bases outside the gene matches: 6. The CDR3 nucleotides read TGCGCCAGCAGTTCCGGGACTAGCGGGAGTCGCAATGAGCAGTTCTTC. Its translation is CASSSGTSGSRNEQFF.

The DNA for the CDR3 is TGCAGTGCTAGCCAGCTTTCTCCCTATGGCTACACCTTC. This translates into CSASQLSPYGYTF. V is TRBV20-1 and J is TRBJ1-2; no firm D call. The V and J ends lost 3 bases and 4 bases respectively, with 12 bases between them. This CDR3 is built from 13 residues. Germline V gene sequence: CDR1 DFQATT, CDR2 SNEGSKA (reference sequence).

V is TRBV4-1 and J is TRBJ2-1; a possible D gene is TRBD2 (5 bases). Trimming cost V 6 bases and J 9 bases, with 15 bases left between them. CDR1 is MGHRA, CDR2 YSYEKL, per germline. CDR3 length: 13 amino acids. CDR3 in DNA: TGCGCCAGCAGTCAGAATCTAGCTCTTGAGCAGTTCTTC. Its translation is CASSQNLALEQFF.

This clonotype was counted many times. The chain is built from TRBV5-1 and TRBJ1-1; TRBD1 agrees at 8 bases. Germline-derived CDR1 and CDR2 are SGHRS and YFSETQ. Losses at the gene ends were 4 bases for V and 0 bases for J; bases not matched to a gene: 14. The CDR3 sequence is 18 residues long. The CDR3 region has the DNA TGCGCCAGCAGCAATCGACGTGGACAGGGTTGGATGAACACTGAAGCTTTCTTT. Protein product: CASSNRRGQGWMNTEAFF.

This clonotype showed up just once. The chain uses TRBV5-4 and TRBJ1-1, with D possibly being TRBD1 (6 bases). Germline V gene sequence: CDR1 SGHNT, CDR2 YYREEE (reference sequence). The ends were cut back, 4 bases at V and 7 bases at J, with 20 bases in the middle. This CDR3 has 15 residues. In nucleotides, the CDR3 is TGTGCCAGCAGCCCGGCTGGGGGCGACAGGATTGAAGCTTTCTTT. Translation gives CASSPAGGDRIEAFF. Variable domain in full (rest from reference TRBV5-4 and TRBJ1-1): ETGVTQSPTHLIKTRGQQVTLRCSSQSGHNTVSWYQQALGQGPQFIFQYYREEENGRGNFPPRFSGLQFPNYSSELNVNALELDDSALYLCASSPAGGDRIEAFFGQGTRLTVV.

This clonotype was counted between two and nine times. The chain recombines TRBV10-3 with TRBJ2-1; possible D gene TRBD2, 5 bases. The V end was cut by 10 bases, the J end by 7 bases, with 11 bases between. CDR1 and CDR2 (germline): ENHRY, SYGVKD. The CDR3 is 11 amino acids. The CDR3 loop is CASRGGNEQFF. CDR3 DNA: TGTGCCAGTCGGGGTGGGAATGAGCAGTTCTTC.

The rearrangement uses TRBV10-3 and TRBJ2-1; 7 bases are a match to TRBD1. The CDR3 spans 16 residues. Germline V gene lookup returns CDR1 ENHRY and CDR2 SYGVKD. Losses at the gene ends were 10 bases for V and 4 bases for J; bases not matched to a gene: 16. CDR3 in DNA: TGTGCCACCCTGAACCCCGACAGGGCCACTTACAATGAGCAGTTCTTC. Translating gives CATLNPDRATYNEQFF.

V gene TRBV6-1 combines with J gene TRBJ2-2, with 8 bases matching TRBD1. The CDR3 is 14 residues long. Germline V gives CDR1 MNHNS, CDR2 SASEGT. J gave up 6 bases and V 4 bases, and 4 bases lay outside the gene matches. The CDR3 DNA follows: TGTGCCAGCAGTGGGAGGACAGGGCCCGGGGAGCTGTTTTTT. Translated: CASSGRTGPGELFF.

This clonotype has just a few counts. The genes are TRBV4-2 and TRBJ2-7; D is unresolved. The V end was cut by 5 bases, the J end by 2 bases, with 16 bases between. The CDR3 extends over 15 amino acids. Germline V gene sequence: CDR1 LGHNA, CDR2 YNFKEQ. The CDR3 protein is CASSTDGAIPYEQYF. In DNA, the CDR3 is TGTGCCAGCAGCACTGACGGTGCCATCCCCTACGAGCAGTACTTC.

This clonotype has only a few counts. The rearrangement uses TRBV7-3 and TRBJ2-7, with D possibly being TRBD1 (6 bases). Germline-derived CDR1 and CDR2 are SGHTA and FQGTGA. CDR3 size: 13 residues. With 6 bases removed from V and 2 bases from J, the gap between germline ends came to 11 bases. DNA for the CDR3: TGTGCCAGCAGTAGGGCAGGGGCCTACGAGCAGTACTTC. This translates into CASSRAGAYEQYF.

The genes are TRBV6-5 and TRBJ1-1; 9 bases match TRBD1. Germline lookup yields CDR1 MNHEY and CDR2 SVGAGI. The CDR3 consists of 15 residues. Losses at the gene ends were 0 bases for V and 5 bases for J; bases not matched to a gene: 4. The CDR3 loop is CASSYSTGGVTEAFF. In DNA form, the CDR3 reads TGTGCCAGCAGTTACTCGACAGGGGGAGTAACTGAAGCTTTCTTT.

The chain carries TRBV5-1 and TRBJ2-4, with a weak D call TRBD2 (5 bases). V lost 4 bases and J 6 bases, leaving 17 bases between the germline ends. The CDR3 has 15 amino acids. Germline-derived CDR1 and CDR2 are SGHRS and YFSETQ. The CDR3 DNA reads as TGCGCCAGCAGCCCATCCTGGGGAAGCGGAAACATTCAGTACTTC. This sequence encodes CASSPSWGSGNIQYF.

This clonotype appeared a few times. V gene TRBV12-3 or TRBV12-4 combines with J gene TRBJ2-7; D not resolved. The CDR3 loop spans 12 amino acids. The V end was cut by 5 bases, the J end by 5 bases, with 10 bases between. The CDR3: CASSPAPHEQYF. The CDR3 DNA reads TGTGCCAGCAGTCCAGCCCCCCACGAGCAGTACTTC.

This clonotype was detected only a few times. The chain has TRBV10-1 and TRBJ2-1; D is unresolved. The CDR3 extends over 14 amino acids. The V gene's germline CDR1 is WNHNN and CDR2 SYGVQD (reference sequence). Trimming stripped 3 bases from V and 0 bases from J, with 6 bases between. The DNA of the CDR3 is TGCGCCAGCAGTGAAACCGCCTCCTACAATGAGCAGTTCTTC. Its translation: CASSETASYNEQFF.